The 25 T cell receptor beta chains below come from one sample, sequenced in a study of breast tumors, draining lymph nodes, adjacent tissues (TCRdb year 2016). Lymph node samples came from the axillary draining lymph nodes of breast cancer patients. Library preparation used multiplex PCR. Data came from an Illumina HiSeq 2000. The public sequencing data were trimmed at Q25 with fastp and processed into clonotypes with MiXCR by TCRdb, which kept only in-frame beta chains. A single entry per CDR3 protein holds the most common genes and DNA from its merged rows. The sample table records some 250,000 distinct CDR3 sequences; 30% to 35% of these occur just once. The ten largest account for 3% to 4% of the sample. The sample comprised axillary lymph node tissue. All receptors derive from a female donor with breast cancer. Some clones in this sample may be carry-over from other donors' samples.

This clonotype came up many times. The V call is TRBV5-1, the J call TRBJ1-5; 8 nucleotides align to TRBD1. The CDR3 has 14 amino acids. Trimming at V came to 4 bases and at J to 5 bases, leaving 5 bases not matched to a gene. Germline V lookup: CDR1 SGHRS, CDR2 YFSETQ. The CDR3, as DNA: TGCGCCAGCAGCCTACAGGGGGGCGATCAGCCCCAGCATTTT. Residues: CASSLQGGDQPQHF.

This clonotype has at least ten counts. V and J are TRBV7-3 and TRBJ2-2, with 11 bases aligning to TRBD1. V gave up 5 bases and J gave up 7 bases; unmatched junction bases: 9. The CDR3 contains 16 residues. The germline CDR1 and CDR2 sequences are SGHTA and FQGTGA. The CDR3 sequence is CASSPSRTGGVGELFF. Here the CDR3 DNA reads TGTGCCAGCAGCCCGAGCAGGACAGGGGGCGTCGGGGAGCTGTTTTTT.

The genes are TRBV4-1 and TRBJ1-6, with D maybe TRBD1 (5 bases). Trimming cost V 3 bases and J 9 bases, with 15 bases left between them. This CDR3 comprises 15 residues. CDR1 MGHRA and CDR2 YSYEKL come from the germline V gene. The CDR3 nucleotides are TGCGCCAGCAGCCACGCCACCGGGGCCGCTTCACCCCTCCACTTT. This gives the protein CASSHATGAASPLHF.

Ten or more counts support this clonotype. CDR3 coding DNA: TGTGCCAGTAGTAAACAGATCCAAGAGACCCAGTACTTC. Amino acids: CASSKQIQETQYF. V gene TRBV19 combines with J gene TRBJ2-5; no clear D. The CDR3 contains 13 residues. Germline CDR1 reads LNHDA; CDR2 reads SQIVND (reference sequence). Trimming took 4 bases from V and 1 from J, leaving 7 bases between them.

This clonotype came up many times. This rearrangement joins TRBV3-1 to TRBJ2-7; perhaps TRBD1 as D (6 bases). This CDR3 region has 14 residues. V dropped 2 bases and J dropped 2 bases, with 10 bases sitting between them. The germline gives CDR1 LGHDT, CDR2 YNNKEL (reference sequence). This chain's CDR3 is CASSQQDSPYEQYF. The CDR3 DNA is TGTGCCAGCAGCCAACAGGACAGTCCCTACGAGCAGTACTTC.

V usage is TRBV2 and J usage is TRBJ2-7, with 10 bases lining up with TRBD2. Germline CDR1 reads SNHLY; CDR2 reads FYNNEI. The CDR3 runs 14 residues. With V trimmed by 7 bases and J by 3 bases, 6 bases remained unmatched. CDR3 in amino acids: CASMDPSGGYEQYF. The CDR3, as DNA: TGTGCCAGCATGGATCCTAGCGGGGGCTACGAGCAGTACTTC.

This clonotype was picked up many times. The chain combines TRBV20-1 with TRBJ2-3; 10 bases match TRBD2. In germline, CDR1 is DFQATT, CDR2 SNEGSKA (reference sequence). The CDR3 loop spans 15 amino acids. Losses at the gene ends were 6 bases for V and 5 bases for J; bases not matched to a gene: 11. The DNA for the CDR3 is TGCAGTGCCAAACCCGTAGCGGGAGGTGAAGATACGCAGTATTTT. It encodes CSAKPVAGGEDTQYF.

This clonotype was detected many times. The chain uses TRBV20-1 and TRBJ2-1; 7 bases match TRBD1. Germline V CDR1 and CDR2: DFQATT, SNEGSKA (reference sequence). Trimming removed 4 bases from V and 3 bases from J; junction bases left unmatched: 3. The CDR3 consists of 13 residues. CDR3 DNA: TGCAGTGCTACCAGGGGGAGCTACAATGAGCAGTTCTTC. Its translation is CSATRGSYNEQFF.

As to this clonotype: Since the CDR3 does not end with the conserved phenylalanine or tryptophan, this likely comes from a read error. The CDR3 reads CASSLGTRNYEQYL. CDR3 DNA sequence: TGCGCCAGCAGCCTAGGGACAAGGAACTACGAGCAGTACCTC. This chain uses TRBV5-1 with TRBJ2-7; TRBD1 might be the D (6 bases). V lost 4 bases and J lost 3, with 14 bases in between. This CDR3 contains 14 residues. From germline, CDR1 is SGHRS and CDR2 YFSETQ.

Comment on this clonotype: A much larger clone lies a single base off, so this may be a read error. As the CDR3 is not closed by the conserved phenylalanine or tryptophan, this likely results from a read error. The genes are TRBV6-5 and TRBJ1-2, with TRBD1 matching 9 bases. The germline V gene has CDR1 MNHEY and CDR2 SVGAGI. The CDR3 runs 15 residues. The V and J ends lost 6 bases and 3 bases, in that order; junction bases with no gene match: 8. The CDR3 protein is CASSTGTGSDYGYTC. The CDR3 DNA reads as TGTGCCAGCAGCACCGGGACAGGGTCGGACTATGGCTACACCTGC.

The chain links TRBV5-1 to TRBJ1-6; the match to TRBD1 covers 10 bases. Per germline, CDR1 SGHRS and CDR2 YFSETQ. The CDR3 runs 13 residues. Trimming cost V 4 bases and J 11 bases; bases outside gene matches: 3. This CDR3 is CASSKGQGTPLHF. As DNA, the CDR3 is TGCGCCAGCAGCAAGGGACAGGGGACACCCCTCCACTTT.

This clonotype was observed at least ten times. CDR3: CASSITGSGTDTQYF. CDR3 nucleotide sequence: TGCGCCAGCAGCATAACAGGGTCGGGCACAGATACGCAGTATTTT. V is TRBV5-1 and J is TRBJ2-3; the D gene is possibly TRBD1 (6 bases). This CDR3 spans 15 amino acids. Trimming pared 4 bases from V and 1 base from J, leaving 13 bases between. Germline lookup yields CDR1 SGHRS and CDR2 YFSETQ. Together with reference TRBV5-1 and TRBJ2-3, the CDR3 gives the full variable domain: KAGVTQTPRYLIKTRGQQVTLSCSPISGHRSVSWYQQTPGQGLQFLFEYFSETQRNKGNFPGRFSGRQFSNSRSEMNVSTLELGDSALYLCASSITGSGTDTQYFGPGTRLTVL.

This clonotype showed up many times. The CDR3 reads CASSQFNSGNTIYF. The CDR3, as DNA: TGTGCCAGCAGCCAATTTAACTCTGGAAACACCATATATTTT. This sequence joins TRBV14 and TRBJ1-3; no clear D. V lost 2 bases to trimming and J lost 0 bases, with 5 bases between them. CDR3 length: 14 residues. Germline CDR1 is SGHDN and CDR2 is FVKESK.

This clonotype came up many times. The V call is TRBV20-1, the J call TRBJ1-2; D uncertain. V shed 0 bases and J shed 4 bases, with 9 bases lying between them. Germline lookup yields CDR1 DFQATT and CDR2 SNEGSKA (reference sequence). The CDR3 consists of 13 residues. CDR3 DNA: TGCAGTGCTAGAGATCAGGTGGGCTATGGCTACACCTTC. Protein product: CSARDQVGYGYTF.

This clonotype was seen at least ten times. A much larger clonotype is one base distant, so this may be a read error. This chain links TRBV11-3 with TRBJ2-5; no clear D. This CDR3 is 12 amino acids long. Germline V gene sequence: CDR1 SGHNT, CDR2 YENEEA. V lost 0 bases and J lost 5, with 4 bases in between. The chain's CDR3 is CASSLEWETQYF. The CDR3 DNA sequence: TGTGCCAGCAGCTTAGAATGGGAGACCCAGTACTTC.

The CDR3 DNA is TGTGCCAGCAAACTCGGACTAGCGGGAGGAGGTGAGCAGTTCTTC. Translation gives CASKLGLAGGGEQFF. This rearrangement joins TRBV6-2 or TRBV6-3 to TRBJ2-1; 14 bases are a match to TRBD2. The ends lost 7 bases at V and 9 bases at J; junction bases unmatched: 8. CDR1 and CDR2 (germline): MNHEY, SVGEGT. The CDR3 has 15 residues.

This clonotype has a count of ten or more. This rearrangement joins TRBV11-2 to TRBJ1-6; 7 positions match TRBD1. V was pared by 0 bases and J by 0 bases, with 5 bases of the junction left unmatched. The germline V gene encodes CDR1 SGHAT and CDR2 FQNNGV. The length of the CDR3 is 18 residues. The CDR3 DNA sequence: TGTGCCAGCAGCTTAGATGGGACAGAGAGCTCCTATAATTCACCCCTCCACTTT. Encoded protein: CASSLDGTESSYNSPLHF. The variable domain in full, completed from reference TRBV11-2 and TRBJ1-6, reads EAGVAQSPRYKIIEKRQSVAFWCNPISGHATLYWYQQILGQGPKLLIQFQNNGVVDDSQLPKDRFSAERLKGVDSTLKIQPAKLEDSAVYLCASSLDGTESSYNSPLHFGNGTRLTVT.

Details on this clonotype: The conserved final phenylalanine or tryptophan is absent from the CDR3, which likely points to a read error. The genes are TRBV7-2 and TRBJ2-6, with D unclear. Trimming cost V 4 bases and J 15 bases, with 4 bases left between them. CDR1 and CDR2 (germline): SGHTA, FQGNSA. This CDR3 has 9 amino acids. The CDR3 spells CASSSGLTS. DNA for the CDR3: TGTGCCAGCAGCTCCGGCCTGACTAGC.

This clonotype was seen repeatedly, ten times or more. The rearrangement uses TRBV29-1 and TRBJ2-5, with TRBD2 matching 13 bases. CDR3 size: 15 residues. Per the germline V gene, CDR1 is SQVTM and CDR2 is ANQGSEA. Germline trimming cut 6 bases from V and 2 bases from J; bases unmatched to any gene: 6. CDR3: CSVVGTSGEQETQYF. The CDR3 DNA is TGCAGCGTCGTCGGGACTAGCGGGGAACAAGAGACCCAGTACTTC.

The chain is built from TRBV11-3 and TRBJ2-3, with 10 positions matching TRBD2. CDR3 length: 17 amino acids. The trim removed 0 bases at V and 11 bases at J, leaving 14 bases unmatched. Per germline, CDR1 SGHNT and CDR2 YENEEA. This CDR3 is CASSLEGLAGDHNEQYF. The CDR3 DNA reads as TGTGCCAGCAGCTTAGAGGGCCTAGCGGGAGATCACAATGAGCAGTATTTT.

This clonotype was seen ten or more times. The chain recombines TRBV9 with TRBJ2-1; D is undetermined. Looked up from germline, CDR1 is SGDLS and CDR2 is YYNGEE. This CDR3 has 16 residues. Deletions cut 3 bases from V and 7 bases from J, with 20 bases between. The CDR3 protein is CASSATLRREVNEQFF. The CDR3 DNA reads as TGTGCCAGCAGCGCCACCCTGCGTCGTGAGGTGAATGAGCAGTTCTTC. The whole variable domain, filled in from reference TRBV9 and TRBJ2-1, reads DSGVTQTPKHLITATGQRVTLRCSPRSGDLSVYWYQQSLDQGLQFLIQYYNGEERAKGNILERFSAQQFPDLHSELNLSSLELGDSALYFCASSATLRREVNEQFFGPGTRLTVL.

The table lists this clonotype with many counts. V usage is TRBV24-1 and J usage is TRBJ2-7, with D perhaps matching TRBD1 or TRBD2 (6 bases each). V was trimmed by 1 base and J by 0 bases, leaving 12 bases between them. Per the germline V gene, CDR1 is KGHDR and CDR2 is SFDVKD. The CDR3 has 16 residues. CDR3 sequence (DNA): TGTGCCACCAGTGATTTCGGGGGACATCACTCCTACGAGCAGTACTTC. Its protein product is CATSDFGGHHSYEQYF.

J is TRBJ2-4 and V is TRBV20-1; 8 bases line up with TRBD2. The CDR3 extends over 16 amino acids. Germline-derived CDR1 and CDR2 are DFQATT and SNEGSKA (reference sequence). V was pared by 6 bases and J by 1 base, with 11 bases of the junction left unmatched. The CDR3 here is CSARLAREGAKNIQYF. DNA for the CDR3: TGCAGTGCGAGACTAGCGCGGGAAGGGGCCAAAAACATTCAGTACTTC.

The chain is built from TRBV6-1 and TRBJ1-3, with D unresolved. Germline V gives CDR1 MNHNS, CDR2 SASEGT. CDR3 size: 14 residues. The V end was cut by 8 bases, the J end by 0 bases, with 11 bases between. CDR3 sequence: CASVKPSSGNTIYF. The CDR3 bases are TGTGCCAGCGTAAAGCCTAGCTCTGGAAACACCATATATTTT.

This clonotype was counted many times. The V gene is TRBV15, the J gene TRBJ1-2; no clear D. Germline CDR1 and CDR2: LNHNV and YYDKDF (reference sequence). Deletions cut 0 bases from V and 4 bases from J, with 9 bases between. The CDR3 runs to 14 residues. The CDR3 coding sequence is TGTGCCACCAGCAGAGATAGGAGTGCCTATGGCTACACCTTC. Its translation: CATSRDRSAYGYTF.